Given below is one T cell receptor beta chain in context. Its antigen is not identified. The entry originates in a study of cytomegalovirus exposure and HLA in healthy donors. General observations from the study: The study labeled about 160 TCR beta chains cytomegalovirus-associated.

Per germline, CDR1 SGDLS and CDR2 YYNGEE. The CDR3 covers 14 residues. With 4 bases clipped from V and 3 bases from J, the junction kept 4 bases outside the gene matches. Data came from immunoSEQ multiplex PCR; TCRdb stores just in-frame clones and leaves some out. The sample has about 150,000 clones, approximately 86% seen once. The V call is TRBV9, the J call TRBJ1-3; 7 bases fit TRBD1. The sequenced sample was PBMCs. This clonotype originated in a man aged 18 to 35 in good health and CMV-seropositive. The CDR3 DNA reads as TGTGCCAGCAGCCGGGGGACAGATGGAAACACCATATATTTT. Protein product: CASSRGTDGNTIYF. Combining the CDR3 with reference TRBV9 and TRBJ1-3 gives the whole variable domain DSGVTQTPKHLITATGQRVTLRCSPRSGDLSVYWYQQSLDQGLQFLIQYYNGEERAKGNILERFSAQQFPDLHSELNLSSLELGDSALYFCASSRGTDGNTIYFGEGSWLTVV.